The entry below describes one T cell receptor beta chain. Its specificity is unknown. Profiled with immunoSEQ multiplex PCR; TCRdb holds only in-frame clones, not every one. The data hold 100,000 to 110,000 clones, with about 95% observed a single time. This record belongs to a study of siplizumab effects on memory and regulatory T cells. Study-level points and caveats: There was no confirmation of the suppressive function of proliferating Tregs from siplizumab cultures. Major contributors to the alloresponse seemed to be naive T cells, which also appeared more diverse than memory cells. Siplizumab, the agent tested, significantly reduced alloreactive sequences traceable to unstimulated CD4+ memory cells. Researchers could not give a naive or memory phenotype to roughly 80-95% of proliferating CD4+ or CD8+ clones.

V shed 3 bases and J shed 10 bases, with 16 bases lying between them. CDR1 is SNHLY, CDR2 FYNNEI, per germline. The CDR3 runs to 14 residues. This TCR came from a human donor in good health. The source material was non-Treg CD4+ T cells sorted from blood. The gene calls are TRBV2 and TRBJ2-1; D possibly corresponds to TRBD2 (6 bases). The CDR3 reads CASSDWSSGIEQFF. CDR3 in DNA: TGTGCCAGCAGTGATTGGAGTAGCGGAATAGAGCAGTTCTTC.